This TCR beta chain was observed in a study of blood T cell repertoires in COVID-19. Overall study: T cells, B-cell-depleted T cells, or PBMCs supplied cDNA or gDNA.

Germline assignment: CDR1 MGHRA and CDR2 YSYEKL. The CDR3 extends over 16 amino acids. Trimming pared 3 bases from V and 9 bases from J, leaving 18 bases between. TCRdb keeps only in-frame clones here, not all; method: immunoSEQ multiplex PCR. The profile shows about 160,000 clones, 87% of them singletons. V is TRBV4-1 and J is TRBJ1-6; tentatively, D is TRBD1 (6 bases). Sequencing was done on a sample of peripheral blood. The source of this sequence is a woman aged 70-85 years with COVID-19, enrolled during active disease. The DNA for the CDR3 is TGCGCCAGCAGCCAGATCATAGGGGGTCTGGGTTCACCCCTCCACTTT. This encodes CASSQIIGGLGSPLHF.